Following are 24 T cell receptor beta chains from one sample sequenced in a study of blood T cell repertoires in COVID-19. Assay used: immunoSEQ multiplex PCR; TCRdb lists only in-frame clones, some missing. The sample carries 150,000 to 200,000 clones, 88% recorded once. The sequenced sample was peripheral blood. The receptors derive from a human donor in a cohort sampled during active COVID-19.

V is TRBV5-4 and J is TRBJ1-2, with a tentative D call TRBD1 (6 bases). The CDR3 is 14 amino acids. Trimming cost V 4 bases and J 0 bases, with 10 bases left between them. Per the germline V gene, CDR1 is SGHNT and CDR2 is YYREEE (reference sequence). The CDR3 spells CASSPDRSNYGYTF. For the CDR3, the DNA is TGTGCCAGCAGCCCGGACAGATCTAACTATGGCTACACCTTC.

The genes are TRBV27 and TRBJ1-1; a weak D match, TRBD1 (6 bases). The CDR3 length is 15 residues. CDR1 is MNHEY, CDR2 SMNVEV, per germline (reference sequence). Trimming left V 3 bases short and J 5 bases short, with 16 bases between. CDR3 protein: CASSLHQGQGTEAFF. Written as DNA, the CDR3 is TGTGCCAGCAGTTTGCATCAGGGGCAGGGGACTGAAGCTTTCTTT.

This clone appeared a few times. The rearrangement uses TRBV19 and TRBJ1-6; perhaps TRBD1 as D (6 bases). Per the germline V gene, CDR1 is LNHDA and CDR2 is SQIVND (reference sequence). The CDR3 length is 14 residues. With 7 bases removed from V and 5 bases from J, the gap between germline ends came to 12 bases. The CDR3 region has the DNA TGTGCCAGTACCCGGACAGACAATAATTCACCCCTCCACTTT. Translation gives CASTRTDNNSPLHF.

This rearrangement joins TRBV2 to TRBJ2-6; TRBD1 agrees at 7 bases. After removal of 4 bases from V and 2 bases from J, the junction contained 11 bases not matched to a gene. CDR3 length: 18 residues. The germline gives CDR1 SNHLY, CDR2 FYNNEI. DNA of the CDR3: TGTGCCAGCAGTGCGGGACAGAGGGCGGGTCCTGGGGCCAACGTCCTGACTTTC. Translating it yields CASSAGQRAGPGANVLTF.

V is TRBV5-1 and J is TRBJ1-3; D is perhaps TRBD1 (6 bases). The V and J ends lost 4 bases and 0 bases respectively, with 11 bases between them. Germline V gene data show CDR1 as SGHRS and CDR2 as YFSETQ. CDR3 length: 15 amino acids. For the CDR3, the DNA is TGCGCCAGCAGCGAAGGACAGCGCTCTGGAAACACCATATATTTT. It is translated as CASSEGQRSGNTIYF.

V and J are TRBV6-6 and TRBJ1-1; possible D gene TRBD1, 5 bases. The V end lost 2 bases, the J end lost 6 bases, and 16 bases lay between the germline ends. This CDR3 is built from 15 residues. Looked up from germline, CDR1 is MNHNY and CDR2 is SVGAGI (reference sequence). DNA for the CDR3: TGTGCCAGCAGTTACACTACGACGGGGGGGTCTGAAGCTTTCTTT. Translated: CASSYTTTGGSEAFF.

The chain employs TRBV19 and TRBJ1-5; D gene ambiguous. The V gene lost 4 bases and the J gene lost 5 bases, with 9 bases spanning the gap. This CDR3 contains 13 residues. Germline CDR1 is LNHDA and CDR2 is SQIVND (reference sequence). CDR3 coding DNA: TGTGCCAGTAGTACCCTGAGGGATCAGCCCCAGCATTTT. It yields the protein CASSTLRDQPQHF.

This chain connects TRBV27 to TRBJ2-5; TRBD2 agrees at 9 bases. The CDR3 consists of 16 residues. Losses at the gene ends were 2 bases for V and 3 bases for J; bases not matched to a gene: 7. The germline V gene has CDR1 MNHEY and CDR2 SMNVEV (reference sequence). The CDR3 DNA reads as TGTGCCAGCAGTTTACAGGTCCCTAGCGGGGAAGAGACCCAGTACTTC. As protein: CASSLQVPSGEETQYF.

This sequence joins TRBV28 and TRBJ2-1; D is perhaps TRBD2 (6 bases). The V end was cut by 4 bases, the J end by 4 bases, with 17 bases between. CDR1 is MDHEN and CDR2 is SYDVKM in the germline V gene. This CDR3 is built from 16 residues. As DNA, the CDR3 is TGTGCCAGCAGTTCCCCTGGCGGGATGGGGTACAATGAGCAGTTCTTC. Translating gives CASSSPGGMGYNEQFF.

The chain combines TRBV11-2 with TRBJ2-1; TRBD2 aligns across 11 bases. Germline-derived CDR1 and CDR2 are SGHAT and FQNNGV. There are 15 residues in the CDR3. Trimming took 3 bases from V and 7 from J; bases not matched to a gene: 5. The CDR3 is CASSFSGGGGNEQFF. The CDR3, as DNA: TGTGCCAGCAGCTTTAGCGGGGGGGGCGGTAATGAGCAGTTCTTC.

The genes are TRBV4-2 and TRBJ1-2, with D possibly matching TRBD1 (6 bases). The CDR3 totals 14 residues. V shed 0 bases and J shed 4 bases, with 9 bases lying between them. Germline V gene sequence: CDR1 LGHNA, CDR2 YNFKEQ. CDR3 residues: CASSQDGQTYGYTF. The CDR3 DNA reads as TGTGCCAGCAGCCAAGATGGACAGACCTATGGCTACACCTTC.

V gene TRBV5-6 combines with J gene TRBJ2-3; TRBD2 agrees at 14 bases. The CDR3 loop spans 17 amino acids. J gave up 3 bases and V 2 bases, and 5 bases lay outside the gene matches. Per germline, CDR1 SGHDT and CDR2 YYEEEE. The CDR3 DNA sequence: TGTGCCAGCAGCTTATGGACTAGCGGGGGGAGAACAGATACGCAGTATTTT. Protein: CASSLWTSGGRTDTQYF. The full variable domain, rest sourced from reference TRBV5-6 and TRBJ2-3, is DAGVTQSPTHLIKTRGQQVTLRCSPKSGHDTVSWYQQALGQGPQFIFQYYEEEERQRGNFPDRFSGHQFPNYSSELNVNALLLGDSALYLCASSLWTSGGRTDTQYFGPGTRLTVL.

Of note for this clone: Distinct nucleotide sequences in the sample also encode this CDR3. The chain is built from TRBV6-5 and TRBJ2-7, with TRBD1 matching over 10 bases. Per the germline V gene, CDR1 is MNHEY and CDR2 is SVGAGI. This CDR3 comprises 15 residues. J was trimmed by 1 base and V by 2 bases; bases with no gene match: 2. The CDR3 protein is CASSYRDRGSYEQYF. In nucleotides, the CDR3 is TGTGCCAGCAGTTACCGGGACAGGGGATCCTACGAGCAGTACTTC.

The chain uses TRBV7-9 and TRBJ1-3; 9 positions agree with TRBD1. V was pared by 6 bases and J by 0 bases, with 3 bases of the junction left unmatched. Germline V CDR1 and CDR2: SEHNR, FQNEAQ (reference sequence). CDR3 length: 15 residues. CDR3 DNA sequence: TGTGCCAGCAGTGGACAGGGGAACTCTGGAAACACCATATATTTT. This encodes CASSGQGNSGNTIYF. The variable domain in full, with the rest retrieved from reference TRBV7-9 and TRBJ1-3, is DTGVSQNPRHKITKRGQNVTFRCDPISEHNRLYWYRQTLGQGPEFLTYFQNEAQLEKSRLLSDRFSAERPKGSFSTLEIQRTEQGDSAMYLCASSGQGNSGNTIYFGEGSWLTVV.

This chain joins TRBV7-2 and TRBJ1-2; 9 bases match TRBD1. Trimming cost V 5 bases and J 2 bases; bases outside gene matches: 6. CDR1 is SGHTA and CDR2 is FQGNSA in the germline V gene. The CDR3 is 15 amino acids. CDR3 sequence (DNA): TGTGCCAGCAGCCCTGGACAGGGGTGGAACTATGGCTACACCTTC. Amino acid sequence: CASSPGQGWNYGYTF.

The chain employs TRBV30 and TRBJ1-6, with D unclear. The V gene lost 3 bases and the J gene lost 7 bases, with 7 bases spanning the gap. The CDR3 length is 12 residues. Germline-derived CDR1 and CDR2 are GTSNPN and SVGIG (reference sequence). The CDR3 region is CAWRQRNSPLHF. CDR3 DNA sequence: TGTGCCTGGAGACAGCGGAATTCACCCCTCCACTTT.

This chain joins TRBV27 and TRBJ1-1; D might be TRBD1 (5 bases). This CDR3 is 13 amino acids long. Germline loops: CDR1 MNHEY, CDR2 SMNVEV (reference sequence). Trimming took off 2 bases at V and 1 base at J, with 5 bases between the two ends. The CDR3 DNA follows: TGTGCCAGCAGTTTAAGGGGGAACACTGAAGCTTTCTTT. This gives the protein CASSLRGNTEAFF.

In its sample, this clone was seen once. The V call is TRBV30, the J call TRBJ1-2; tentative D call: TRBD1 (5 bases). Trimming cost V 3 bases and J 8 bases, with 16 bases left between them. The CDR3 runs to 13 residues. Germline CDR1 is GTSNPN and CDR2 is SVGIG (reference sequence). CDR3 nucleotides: TGTGCCTGGAGCGGCATAGGGGATAGAGGCTACACCTTC. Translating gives CAWSGIGDRGYTF.

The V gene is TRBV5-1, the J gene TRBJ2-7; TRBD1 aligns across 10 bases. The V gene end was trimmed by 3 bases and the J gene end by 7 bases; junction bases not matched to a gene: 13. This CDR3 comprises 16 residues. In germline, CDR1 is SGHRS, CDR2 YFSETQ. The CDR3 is CASSWGIGTGVEEQYF. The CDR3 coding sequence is TGCGCCAGCAGCTGGGGAATAGGGACAGGGGTGGAGGAGCAGTACTTC.

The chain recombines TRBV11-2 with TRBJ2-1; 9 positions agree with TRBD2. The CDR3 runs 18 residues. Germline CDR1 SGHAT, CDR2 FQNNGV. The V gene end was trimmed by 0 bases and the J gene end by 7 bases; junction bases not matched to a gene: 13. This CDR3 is CASSLDLIAGADGNEQFF. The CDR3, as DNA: TGTGCCAGCAGCTTAGATTTAATAGCGGGAGCGGATGGGAATGAGCAGTTCTTC.

The CDR3 sequence: CASSSAGTSGDEQFF. The CDR3 nucleotides are TGTGCCAGCAGCTCCGCCGGGACTAGCGGCGATGAGCAGTTCTTC. The chain carries TRBV7-9 and TRBJ2-1, with 11 nucleotides matching TRBD2. The CDR3 consists of 15 residues. The ends lost 4 bases at V and 8 bases at J; junction bases unmatched: 7. Germline-derived CDR1 and CDR2 are SEHNR and FQNEAQ (reference sequence).

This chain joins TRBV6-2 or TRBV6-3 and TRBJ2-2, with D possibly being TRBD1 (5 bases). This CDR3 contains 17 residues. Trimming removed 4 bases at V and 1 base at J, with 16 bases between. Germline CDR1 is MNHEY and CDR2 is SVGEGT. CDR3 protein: CASSSFVGQRNTGELFF. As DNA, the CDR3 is TGTGCCAGCAGTTCTTTTGTGGGGCAGAGGAACACCGGGGAGCTGTTTTTT.

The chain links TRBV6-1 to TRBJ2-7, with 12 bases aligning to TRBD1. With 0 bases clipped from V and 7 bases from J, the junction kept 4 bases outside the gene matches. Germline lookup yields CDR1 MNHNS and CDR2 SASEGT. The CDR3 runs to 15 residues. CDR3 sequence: CASSEAGTGGREQYF. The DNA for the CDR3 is TGTGCCAGCAGTGAAGCCGGGACAGGGGGCAGAGAGCAGTACTTC.

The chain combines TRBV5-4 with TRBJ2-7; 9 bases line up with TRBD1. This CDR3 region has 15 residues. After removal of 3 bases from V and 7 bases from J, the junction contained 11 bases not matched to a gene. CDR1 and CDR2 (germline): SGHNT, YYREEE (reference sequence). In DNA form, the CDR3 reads TGTGCCAGCAGCTCTACCGGGACAGGGTATGAAGAGCAGTACTTC. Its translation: CASSSTGTGYEEQYF.